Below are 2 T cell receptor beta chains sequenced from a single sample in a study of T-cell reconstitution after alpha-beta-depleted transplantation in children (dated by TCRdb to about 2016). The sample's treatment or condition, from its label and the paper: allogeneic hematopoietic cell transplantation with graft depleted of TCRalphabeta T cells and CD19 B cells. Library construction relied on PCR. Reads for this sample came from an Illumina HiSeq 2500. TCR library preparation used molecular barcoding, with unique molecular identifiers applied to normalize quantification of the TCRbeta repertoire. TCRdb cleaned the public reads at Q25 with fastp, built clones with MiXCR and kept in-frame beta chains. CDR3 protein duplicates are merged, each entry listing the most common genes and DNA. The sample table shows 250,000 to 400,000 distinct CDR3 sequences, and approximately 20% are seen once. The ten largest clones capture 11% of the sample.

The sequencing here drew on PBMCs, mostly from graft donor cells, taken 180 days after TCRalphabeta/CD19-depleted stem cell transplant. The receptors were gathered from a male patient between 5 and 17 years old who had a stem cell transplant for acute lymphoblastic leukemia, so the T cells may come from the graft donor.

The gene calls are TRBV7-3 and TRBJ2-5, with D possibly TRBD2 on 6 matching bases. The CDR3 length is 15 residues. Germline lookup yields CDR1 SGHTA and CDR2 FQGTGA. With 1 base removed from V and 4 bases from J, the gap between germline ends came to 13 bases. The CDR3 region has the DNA TGTGCCAGCAGCTTAAGGCAGGGACTGACAGAGACCCAGTACTTC. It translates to CASSLRQGLTETQYF.

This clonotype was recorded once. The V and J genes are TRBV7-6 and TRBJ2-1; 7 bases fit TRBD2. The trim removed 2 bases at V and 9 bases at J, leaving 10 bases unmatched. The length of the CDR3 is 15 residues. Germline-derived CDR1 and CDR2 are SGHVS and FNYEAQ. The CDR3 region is CASSLFSGPYGEQFF. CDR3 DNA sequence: TGTGCCAGCAGCTTATTTAGCGGGCCCTACGGTGAGCAGTTCTTC.